A single sample is the source of the 29 T cell receptor beta chains below, sequenced in a study of cytomegalovirus exposure and HLA in healthy donors. The primer mix had 60 Vbeta and 13 Jbeta primers. Clones were read by immunoSEQ multiplex PCR, and TCRdb kept only the in-frame ones, dropping some. The sample yields tens of thousands of clones, 75% to 85% seen once. Sequenced sample: PBMCs. The receptors were sampled from a woman in her forties in good health and CMV-seropositive.

J is TRBJ2-3 and V is TRBV29-1, with 11 nucleotides matching TRBD1. Germline V gene data show CDR1 as SQVTM and CDR2 as ANQGSEA. The trim removed 6 bases at V and 2 bases at J, leaving 7 bases unmatched. This CDR3 is 15 amino acids long. The CDR3: CSVETGQGVTDTQYF. The DNA for the CDR3 is TGCAGCGTGGAAACGGGACAGGGGGTCACAGATACGCAGTATTTT.

The rearrangement links TRBV27 to TRBJ1-2; TRBD1 agrees at 9 bases. Germline-derived CDR1 and CDR2 are MNHEY and SMNVEV (reference sequence). This CDR3 is built from 15 residues. The V segment lost 5 bases and the J segment 7 bases; nucleotides outside the gene matches: 11. The CDR3 loop reads CASSLWTGALGGYTF. Here the CDR3 DNA reads TGTGCCAGCAGTCTATGGACAGGGGCCCTAGGTGGCTACACCTTC.

This chain connects TRBV6-6 to TRBJ1-5; 8 bases are a match to TRBD1. Germline V gene sequence: CDR1 MNHNY, CDR2 SVGAGI (reference sequence). There are 16 residues in the CDR3. The V and J ends lost 8 bases and 0 bases, in that order; junction bases with no gene match: 9. The CDR3 bases are TGTGCCAGCGGCCAGGGGGCAGATTATAGCAATCAGCCCCAGCATTTT. Translating it yields CASGQGADYSNQPQHF.

This clone was observed a few times. V gene TRBV5-1 combines with J gene TRBJ1-2; 10 bases line up with TRBD1. CDR3 length: 16 amino acids. The V gene end was trimmed by 3 bases and the J gene end by 3 bases; junction bases not matched to a gene: 8. Germline assignment: CDR1 SGHRS and CDR2 YFSETQ. The CDR3 is CASSWGTGDWDYGYTF. The CDR3 DNA is TGCGCCAGCAGCTGGGGGACAGGGGATTGGGACTATGGCTACACCTTC.

The V call is TRBV27, the J call TRBJ1-5; possibly TRBD1 for D (6 bases). The V gene lost 2 bases and the J gene lost 1 base, with 6 bases spanning the gap. The CDR3 consists of 14 residues. CDR1 and CDR2 (germline): MNHEY, SMNVEV (reference sequence). The CDR3, as DNA: TGTGCCAGCAGTTTAGACAGGAGCAATCAGCCCCAGCATTTT. It translates to CASSLDRSNQPQHF.

This chain joins TRBV6-5 and TRBJ1-1, with D hard to call. The CDR3 loop spans 12 amino acids. CDR1 is MNHEY and CDR2 is SVGAGI in the germline V gene. The V and J ends lost 5 bases and 1 base respectively, with 5 bases between them. The DNA for the CDR3 is TGTGCCAGCAGTCGAGGGAACACTGAAGCTTTCTTT. Protein product: CASSRGNTEAFF.

V usage is TRBV5-6 and J usage is TRBJ1-3, with 8 bases lining up with TRBD1. The CDR3 runs to 16 residues. Germline V lookup: CDR1 SGHDT, CDR2 YYEEEE. V was pared by 4 bases and J by 1 base, with 7 bases of the junction left unmatched. CDR3 residues: CASSAGQGFSGNTIYF. The CDR3 DNA reads as TGTGCCAGCAGCGCCGGACAGGGATTTTCTGGAAACACCATATATTTT. The full variable domain, in which reference TRBV5-6 and TRBJ1-3 provide the parts outside the CDR3, is DAGVTQSPTHLIKTRGQQVTLRCSPKSGHDTVSWYQQALGQGPQFIFQYYEEEERQRGNFPDRFSGHQFPNYSSELNVNALLLGDSALYLCASSAGQGFSGNTIYFGEGSWLTVV.

This clone was counted a few times. The chain links TRBV7-3 to TRBJ2-1; TRBD2 aligns across 9 bases. CDR3 size: 14 residues. Trimming removed 4 bases from V and 9 bases from J; junction bases left unmatched: 7. Germline assignment: CDR1 SGHTA and CDR2 FQGTGA. CDR3 in DNA: TGTGCCAGCAGCTGGGCGGGGGGGCCGTCTGAGCAGTTCTTC. Amino acid sequence: CASSWAGGPSEQFF.

This chain links TRBV9 with TRBJ2-1; 7 positions agree with TRBD1. Germline-derived CDR1 and CDR2 are SGDLS and YYNGEE. With 4 bases clipped from V and 3 bases from J, the junction kept 22 bases outside the gene matches. CDR3 length: 20 amino acids. Here the CDR3 reads CASSPAHDREKGRGYNEQFF. The CDR3 nucleotides are TGTGCCAGCAGCCCCGCTCACGACAGGGAAAAGGGCAGGGGCTACAATGAGCAGTTCTTC.

The rearrangement links TRBV29-1 to TRBJ1-1; D remains ambiguous. The germline V gene has CDR1 SQVTM and CDR2 ANQGSEA. V lost 1 base to trimming and J lost 0 bases, with 6 bases between them. CDR3 size: 13 residues. CDR3 residues: CSVEGSMNTEAFF. The CDR3 nucleotides are TGCAGCGTTGAAGGGAGCATGAACACTGAAGCTTTCTTT.

This clone was recorded a few times. The V gene is TRBV5-4, the J gene TRBJ2-5; 10 bases fit TRBD2. Germline CDR1 and CDR2: SGHNT and YYREEE (reference sequence). This CDR3 is built from 15 residues. V lost 3 bases, J lost 5 bases, and 7 bases stayed unmatched. This CDR3 reads CASSSPSGGVETQYF. In nucleotides, the CDR3 is TGTGCCAGCAGCTCCCCTAGCGGGGGCGTTGAGACCCAGTACTTC.

This chain uses TRBV7-2 with TRBJ2-6; D is possibly TRBD1 (6 bases). Trimming left V 4 bases short and J 0 bases short, with 10 bases between. CDR1 is SGHTA, CDR2 FQGNSA, per germline. The CDR3 is 16 residues long. CDR3 amino acids: CASSSGQHSGANVLTF. CDR3 nucleotide sequence: TGTGCCAGCAGCTCAGGACAGCACTCTGGGGCCAACGTCCTGACTTTC.

This chain links TRBV27 with TRBJ2-1; D perhaps matches TRBD1 (6 bases). The V end lost 5 bases, the J end lost 4 bases, and 15 bases lay between the germline ends. CDR1 and CDR2 (germline): MNHEY, SMNVEV (reference sequence). The CDR3 contains 15 residues. CDR3: CASSVVGDTYNEQFF. DNA of the CDR3: TGTGCCAGCAGTGTCGTTGGGGACACTTACAATGAGCAGTTCTTC.

This clone has a single count. The CDR3 is CASSQGDRIPYNEQFF. Here the CDR3 DNA reads TGTGCCAGCAGTCAAGGGGACAGGATCCCCTACAATGAGCAGTTCTTC. The chain recombines TRBV25-1 with TRBJ2-1, with 8 bases that match TRBD1. This CDR3 contains 16 residues. Germline CDR1 MGHDK, CDR2 SYGVNS. V shed 5 bases, J shed 2 bases, and the junction held 8 bases outside the gene matches.

The chain couples TRBV7-8 to TRBJ1-5; possible D gene TRBD1, 6 bases. The CDR3 contains 16 residues. Germline CDR1 SGHVS, CDR2 FQNEAQ. The V gene lost 1 base and the J gene lost 3 bases, with 13 bases spanning the gap. CDR3 coding DNA: TGTGCCAGCAGCTTAGGGACGGACAGCTTCAATCAGCCCCAGCATTTT. Its protein product is CASSLGTDSFNQPQHF.

The V call is TRBV19, the J call TRBJ1-6, with a tentative D call TRBD1 (5 bases). Looked up from germline, CDR1 is LNHDA and CDR2 is SQIVND (reference sequence). The CDR3 is 16 amino acids. Trimming shortened V by 5 bases and J by 0 bases, and 11 bases separated the two germline ends. The CDR3 sequence is CASSPQGSSYNSPLHF. CDR3 nucleotides: TGTGCCAGTAGTCCTCAGGGTAGCTCCTATAATTCACCCCTCCACTTT.

The J gene is TRBJ1-2, the V gene TRBV19; TRBD1 aligns across 7 bases. The ends lost 4 bases at V and 2 bases at J; junction bases unmatched: 13. The V gene's germline CDR1 is LNHDA and CDR2 SQIVND (reference sequence). The CDR3 spans 17 residues. The CDR3 sequence is CASSNQRGQLGNYGYTF. Here the CDR3 DNA reads TGTGCCAGTAGTAATCAAAGGGGACAGCTTGGGAACTATGGCTACACCTTC.

The rearrangement joins TRBV19 to TRBJ1-1, with TRBD1 matching over 8 bases. V shed 5 bases, J shed 6 bases, and the junction held 11 bases outside the gene matches. The CDR3 runs to 15 residues. Germline loops: CDR1 LNHDA, CDR2 SQIVND (reference sequence). The CDR3 DNA sequence: TGTGCCAGTAGTGCCCTTACTACAGGGGGTGCTGAAGCTTTCTTT. Protein product: CASSALTTGGAEAFF.

The V call is TRBV29-1, the J call TRBJ1-1; 8 bases fit TRBD1. The CDR3 is 15 amino acids. CDR1 is SQVTM, CDR2 ANQGSEA, per germline. V gave up 7 bases and J gave up 1 base; unmatched junction bases: 11. The DNA of the CDR3 is TGCAGCGGGCGATTCACAGACAGGGGGAACACTGAAGCTTTCTTT. It specifies CSGRFTDRGNTEAFF. The full variable domain, with the rest looked up from reference TRBV29-1 and TRBJ1-1, is SAVISQKPSRDICQRGTSLTIQCQVDSQVTMMFWYRQQPGQSLTLIATANQGSEATYESGFVIDKFPISRPNLTFSTLTVSNMSPEDSSIYLCSGRFTDRGNTEAFFGQGTRLTVV.

This chain's CDR3 is CASSLVVTGRVNYGYTF. Written as DNA, the CDR3 is TGTGCCAGCAGCTTAGTTGTAACAGGGCGAGTTAACTATGGCTACACCTTC. The gene calls are TRBV7-9 and TRBJ1-2, with a weak D call TRBD1 (6 bases). V lost 1 base, J lost 1 base, and 16 bases lay in between. The CDR3 has 17 residues. The germline gives CDR1 SEHNR, CDR2 FQNEAQ (reference sequence).

This sequence joins TRBV7-8 and TRBJ1-5; TRBD1 matches 7 bases. The V segment lost 5 bases and the J segment 1 base; nucleotides outside the gene matches: 8. The CDR3 totals 16 residues. The germline V gene encodes CDR1 SGHVS and CDR2 FQNEAQ. As DNA, the CDR3 is TGTGCCAGCAGCGAAAGACAGGGAAGGAGCAATCAGCCCCAGCATTTT. This gives the protein CASSERQGRSNQPQHF.

This rearrangement joins TRBV5-1 to TRBJ2-5; perhaps TRBD2 as D (6 bases). Germline lookup yields CDR1 SGHRS and CDR2 YFSETQ. Trimming cost V 0 bases and J 3 bases, with 12 bases left between them. The CDR3 covers 15 residues. The CDR3 DNA reads as TGCGCCAGCAGCTTGGCCGGGACGGGGGAAGAGACCCAGTACTTC. Protein sequence: CASSLAGTGEETQYF.

This chain connects TRBV6-5 to TRBJ1-2; 7 bases agree with TRBD1. CDR1 MNHEY and CDR2 SVGAGI come from the germline V gene. The V and J ends lost 6 bases and 4 bases, in that order; junction bases with no gene match: 11. The CDR3 has 15 amino acids. The CDR3 DNA is TGTGCCAGCAGCCTAGGCCTACAGGGGCCCTATGGCTACACCTTC. This translates into CASSLGLQGPYGYTF.

For the CDR3, the DNA is TGTGCCAGCAGCTTAGGAGGGGGCCTTCTAGCGGGGGGCTACAATGAGCAGTTCTTC. Residues: CASSLGGGLLAGGYNEQFF. The chain recombines TRBV7-3 with TRBJ2-1; 11 nucleotides align to TRBD2. The CDR3 has 19 amino acids. Trimming at V came to 2 bases and at J to 3 bases, leaving 12 bases not matched to a gene. CDR1 SGHTA and CDR2 FQGTGA come from the germline V gene.

V and J are TRBV28 and TRBJ1-6, with D maybe TRBD1 (6 bases). CDR1 and CDR2 (germline): MDHEN, SYDVKM. This CDR3 contains 15 residues. The V and J ends lost 7 bases and 6 bases respectively, with 16 bases between them. CDR3 bases: TGTGCCAGCATCAGGGGTGGGGGTGTTAATTCACCCCTCCACTTT. It is translated as CASIRGGGVNSPLHF.

The chain uses TRBV19 and TRBJ2-1, with 10 bases matching TRBD2. Germline lookup yields CDR1 LNHDA and CDR2 SQIVND (reference sequence). J was trimmed by 8 bases and V by 5 bases; bases with no gene match: 9. CDR3 size: 15 residues. The CDR3 DNA follows: TGTGCCAGTAGTCCCGGACTAGCGGAGCGCCATGAGCAGTTCTTC. Translating gives CASSPGLAERHEQFF.

The rearrangement joins TRBV7-3 to TRBJ2-7; maybe TRBD1 (6 bases). Germline V gene lookup returns CDR1 SGHTA and CDR2 FQGTGA. The germline V and J ends were trimmed by 2 bases and 2 bases, with 16 bases remaining between them. The CDR3 has 16 amino acids. The CDR3 region is CASSLDRVRGTYEQYF. As DNA, the CDR3 is TGTGCCAGCAGCTTAGATCGGGTAAGGGGGACCTACGAGCAGTACTTC.

This chain connects TRBV5-1 to TRBJ1-1; TRBD1 is a possible D gene (5 bases). V was shortened by 4 bases and J by 1 base, with 17 bases between the two germline ends. The V gene's germline CDR1 is SGHRS and CDR2 YFSETQ. The CDR3 sequence is 16 residues long. The CDR3 reads CASSVQAQGGNTEAFF. The CDR3 nucleotides are TGCGCCAGCAGCGTTCAGGCCCAGGGAGGGAACACTGAAGCTTTCTTT.

The chain combines TRBV7-2 with TRBJ1-3, with 7 bases lining up with TRBD1. With V trimmed by 3 bases and J by 3 bases, 2 bases remained unmatched. This CDR3 spans 14 amino acids. Per germline, CDR1 SGHTA and CDR2 FQGNSA. The CDR3 loop reads CASSFRDSGNTIYF. For the CDR3, the DNA is TGTGCCAGCAGCTTCCGGGACAGTGGAAACACCATATATTTT.